Following are 6 T cell receptor beta chains from one sample sequenced in a study of cytomegalovirus exposure and HLA in healthy donors. The PCR was carried out with 60 Vbeta primers and 13 Jbeta primers. Method: immunoSEQ multiplex PCR; TCRdb's copy keeps in-frame clones and lacks some. The table records about 150,000 clones, roughly 81% of them present only once. The sample was PBMCs. These receptors came from a man aged 25 to 40 in good health and CMV-seropositive.

The chain links TRBV27 to TRBJ1-2, with a weak D call TRBD1 (5 bases). The V and J ends lost 2 bases and 2 bases respectively, with 9 bases between them. Germline V gene lookup returns CDR1 MNHEY and CDR2 SMNVEV (reference sequence). The CDR3 runs to 14 residues. The CDR3 loop is CASSLTGANYGYTF. The CDR3 DNA reads TGTGCCAGCAGTTTAACAGGCGCGAACTATGGCTACACCTTC.

CDR3 loop: CASSLSGLALLSYEQYF. CDR3 DNA sequence: TGTGCCAGCAGCTTATCGGGACTAGCGCTGCTGTCCTACGAGCAGTACTTC. The V call is TRBV7-9, the J call TRBJ2-7; 10 nucleotides match TRBD2. The V gene end was trimmed by 2 bases and the J gene end by 1 base; junction bases not matched to a gene: 8. The CDR3 runs 17 residues. The germline V gene encodes CDR1 SEHNR and CDR2 FQNEAQ (reference sequence). Complete variable domain (other parts from reference TRBV7-9 and TRBJ2-7): DTGVSQNPRHKITKRGQNVTFRCDPISEHNRLYWYRQTLGQGPEFLTYFQNEAQLEKSRLLSDRFSAERPKGSFSTLEIQRTEQGDSAMYLCASSLSGLALLSYEQYFGPGTRLTVT.

This clone was counted between two and nine times. This rearrangement joins TRBV6-1 to TRBJ2-7, with D uncertain. Trimming took off 1 base at V and 0 bases at J, with 13 bases between the two ends. The CDR3 has 16 residues. Germline CDR1 reads MNHNS; CDR2 reads SASEGT. DNA of the CDR3: TGTGCCAGCAGTGAAGTCGTGAGTCATAGCTCCTACGAGCAGTACTTC. Translating it yields CASSEVVSHSSYEQYF.

The rearrangement uses TRBV11-3 and TRBJ1-1; D unresolved. V lost 5 bases, J lost 4 bases, and 8 bases lay in between. CDR1 and CDR2 (germline): SGHNT, YENEEA. The CDR3 spans 12 residues. The DNA of the CDR3 is TGTGCCAGCAGCCTTACACCCACTGAAGCTTTCTTT. It is translated as CASSLTPTEAFF. The whole variable domain, remainder taken from reference TRBV11-3 and TRBJ1-1, is EAGVVQSPRYKIIEKKQPVAFWCNPISGHNTLYWYLQNLGQGPELLIRYENEEAVDDSQLPKDRFSAERLKGVDSTLKIQPAELGDSAVYLCASSLTPTEAFFGQGTRLTVV.

The V call is TRBV5-6, the J call TRBJ1-2; TRBD1 agrees at 8 bases. V lost 0 bases to trimming and J lost 4 bases; unmatched junction nucleotides: 11. Germline V lookup: CDR1 SGHDT, CDR2 YYEEEE. The CDR3 runs 17 residues. CDR3 bases: TGTGCCAGCAGCTTGGGGGCAGGGGGCCCGGGGGGCTATGGCTACACCTTC. Translation: CASSLGAGGPGGYGYTF.

This chain links TRBV2 with TRBJ1-5, with TRBD1 as a possible D gene (5 bases). From germline, CDR1 is SNHLY and CDR2 FYNNEI. This CDR3 spans 14 amino acids. V lost 5 bases, J lost 7 bases, and 15 bases lay in between. Written as DNA, the CDR3 is TGTGCCAGCAGTCCTCAGGGCCACGGGCAGCCCCAGCATTTT. Its translation is CASSPQGHGQPQHF.